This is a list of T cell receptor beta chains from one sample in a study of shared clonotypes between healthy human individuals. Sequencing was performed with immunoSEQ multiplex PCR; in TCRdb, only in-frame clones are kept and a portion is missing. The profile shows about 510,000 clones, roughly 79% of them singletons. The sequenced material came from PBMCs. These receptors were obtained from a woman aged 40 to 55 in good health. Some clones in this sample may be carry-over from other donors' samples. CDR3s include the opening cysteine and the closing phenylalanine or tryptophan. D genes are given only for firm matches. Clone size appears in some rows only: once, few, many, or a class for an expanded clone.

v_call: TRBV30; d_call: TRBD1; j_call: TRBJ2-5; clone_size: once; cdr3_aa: CAWGQGARETQYF; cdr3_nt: TGTGCCTGGGGACAGGGGGCGCGGGAGACCCAGTACTTC
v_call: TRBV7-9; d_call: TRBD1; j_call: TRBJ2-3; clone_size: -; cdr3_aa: CASSLYRGRGTDTQYF; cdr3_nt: TGTGCCAGCAGCTTATACAGGGGGCGTGGGACAGATACGCAGTATTTT
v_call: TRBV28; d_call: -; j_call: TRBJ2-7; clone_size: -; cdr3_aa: CASSWQALGTYEQYF; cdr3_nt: TGTGCCAGCAGCTGGCAGGCACTTGGGACCTACGAGCAGTACTTC
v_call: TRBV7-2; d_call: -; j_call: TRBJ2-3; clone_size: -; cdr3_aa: CASSLAMRGYPLDTQYF; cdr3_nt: TGTGCCAGCAGCTTAGCGATGCGGGGATACCCTTTGGATACGCAGTATTTT
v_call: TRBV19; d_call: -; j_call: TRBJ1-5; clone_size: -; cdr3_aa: CATTSQGLGQPQHF; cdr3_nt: TGTGCCACCACGAGTCAGGGGCTAGGTCAGCCCCAGCATTTT
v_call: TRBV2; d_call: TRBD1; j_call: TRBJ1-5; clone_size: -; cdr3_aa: CASSPWTGNQPQHF; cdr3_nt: TGTGCCAGCAGTCCTTGGACAGGGAATCAGCCCCAGCATTTT
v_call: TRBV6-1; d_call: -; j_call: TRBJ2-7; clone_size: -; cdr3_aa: CASRSPNQSVNEQYF; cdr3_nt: TGTGCCAGCAGGAGTCCCAACCAGTCGGTCAACGAGCAGTACTTC
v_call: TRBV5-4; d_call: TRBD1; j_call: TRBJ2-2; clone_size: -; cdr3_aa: CASSLGGRGLDTGELFF; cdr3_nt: TGTGCCAGCAGCTTGGGGGGAAGGGGGCTGGACACCGGGGAGCTGTTTTTT
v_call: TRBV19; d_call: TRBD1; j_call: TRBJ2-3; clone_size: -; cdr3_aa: CASTKRGRGRSPDTQYF; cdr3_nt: TGTGCCAGTACCAAGAGAGGCAGGGGGCGCAGTCCGGATACGCAGTATTTT
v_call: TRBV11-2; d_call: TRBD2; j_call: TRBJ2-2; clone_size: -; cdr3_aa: CASSLGAGGPIGELFF; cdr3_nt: TGTGCCAGCAGCTTAGGGGCGGGAGGGCCGATCGGGGAGCTGTTTTTT
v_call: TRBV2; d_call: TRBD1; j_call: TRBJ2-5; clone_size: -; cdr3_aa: CASSDTGGGETQYF; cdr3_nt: TGTGCCAGCAGTGACACAGGGGGCGGTGAGACCCAGTACTTC
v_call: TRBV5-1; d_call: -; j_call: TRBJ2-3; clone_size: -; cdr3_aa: CASSPRTATDTQYF; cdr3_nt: TGCGCCAGCAGCCCAAGGACAGCCACAGATACGCAGTATTTT
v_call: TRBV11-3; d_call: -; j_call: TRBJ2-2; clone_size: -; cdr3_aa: CASSPGESILTGELFF; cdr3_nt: TGTGCCAGCAGCCCCGGGGAGTCCATATTGACCGGGGAGCTGTTTTTT
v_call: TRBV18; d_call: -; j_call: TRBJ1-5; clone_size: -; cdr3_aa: CASSPRSGTENQPQHF; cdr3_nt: TGTGCCAGCTCACCCCGGTCCGGGACGGAGAATCAGCCCCAGCATTTT
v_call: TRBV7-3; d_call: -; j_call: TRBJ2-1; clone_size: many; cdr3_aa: CASGGPDNEQFF; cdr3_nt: TGTGCCAGCGGGGGGCCAGACAATGAGCAGTTCTTC
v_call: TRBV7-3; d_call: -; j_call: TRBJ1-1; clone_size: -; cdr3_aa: CASSLNAGTEAFF; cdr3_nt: TGTGCCAGCAGCTTAAACGCCGGTACTGAAGCTTTCTTT
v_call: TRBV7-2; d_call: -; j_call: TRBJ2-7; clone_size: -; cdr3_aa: CASSLVTSEQYF; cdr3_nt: TGTGCCAGCAGCTTAGTTACGAGCGAGCAGTACTTC
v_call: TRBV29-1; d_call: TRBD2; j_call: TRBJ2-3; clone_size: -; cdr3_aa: CSVSGRASDTQYF; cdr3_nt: TGCAGCGTTAGCGGGAGGGCCTCGGATACGCAGTATTTT
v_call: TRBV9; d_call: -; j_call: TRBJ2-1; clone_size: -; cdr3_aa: CASSVGFLAANNEQFF; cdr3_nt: TGTGCCAGCAGCGTAGGATTCCTAGCTGCCAACAATGAGCAGTTCTTC
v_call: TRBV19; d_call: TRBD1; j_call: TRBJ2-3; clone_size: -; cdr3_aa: CASSTTQGAGADTQYF; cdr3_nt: TGTGCCAGTAGTACTACTCAGGGGGCTGGGGCAGATACGCAGTATTTT
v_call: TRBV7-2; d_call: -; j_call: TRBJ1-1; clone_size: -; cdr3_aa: CASSLQGITEAFF; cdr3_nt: TGTGCCAGCAGCCTCCAGGGAATCACTGAAGCTTTCTTT
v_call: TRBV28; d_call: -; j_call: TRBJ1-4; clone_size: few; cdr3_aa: CASSLYGKGGKLFF; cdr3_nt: TGTGCCAGCAGTTTATATGGCAAGGGGGGAAAACTGTTTTTT
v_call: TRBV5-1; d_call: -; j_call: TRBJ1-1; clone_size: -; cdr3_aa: CASSPGGAENTEAFF; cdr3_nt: TGCGCCAGCAGCCCGGGCGGCGCAGAGAACACTGAAGCTTTCTTT
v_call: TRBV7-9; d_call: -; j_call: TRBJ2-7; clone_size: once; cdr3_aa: CASSRIGGRSQYEQYF; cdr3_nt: TGTGCCAGCAGTAGAATTGGGGGCCGGTCCCAATACGAGCAGTACTTC
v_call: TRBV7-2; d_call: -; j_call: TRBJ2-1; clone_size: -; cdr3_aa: CASSLEPGLNEQFF; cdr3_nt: TGTGCCAGCAGCTTAGAGCCCGGGCTCAATGAGCAGTTCTTC
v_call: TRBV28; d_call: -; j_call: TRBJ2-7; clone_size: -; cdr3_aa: CASRTPGRSDEQYF; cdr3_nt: TGTGCCAGCAGGACCCCAGGGAGAAGCGACGAGCAGTACTTC